The T cell receptor (beta chain) under discussion was sequenced for a study of T-cell reconstitution after alpha-beta-depleted transplantation in children. Unique molecular identifiers were incorporated into the prepared TCRbeta library. TCRdb called the PCR reads again in MiXCR, with one record for every CDR3 protein. The sample holds hundreds of thousands of distinct CDR3 sequences; about an eighth are singletons and the top ten take over 3.5%. This clonotype was seen at least ten times. This CDR3 region has 14 residues. The germline V gene has CDR1 DFQATT and CDR2 SNEGSKA (reference sequence). V lost 6 bases to trimming and J lost 4 bases, with 13 bases between them.

The TCR originated in a human donor who donated a stem cell graft to a child with Fanconi anemia. Material: PBMCs, obtained from the stem cell graft. This chain links TRBV20-1 with TRBJ2-6; D not resolved. CDR3 sequence reads: CSASEGSGANVLTF. In nucleotides, the CDR3 is TGCAGTGCGAGTGAAGGTTCCGGGGCCAACGTCCTGACTTTC.